The entry that follows covers one T cell receptor beta chain sequence. This sample stems from a study of blood T cell repertoires in COVID-19. Study at large: From the United States, Italy and Spain came samples of acute and convalescent COVID-19.

Original data processing: Quantification of nucleated cells was approximated via reference gene primer amplification. Assay used: immunoSEQ multiplex PCR; TCRdb lists only in-frame clones, some missing. V, J and clone size derive from that table, while D and trimming were established from the DNA sequence. The sample carries 70,000 or so clones, approximately 80% recorded once. Trimming cost V 4 bases and J 0 bases, with 9 bases left between them. This CDR3 spans 14 amino acids. CDR1 and CDR2 from the germline V gene are SGDLS and YYNGEE. This TCR came from a man between 50 and 59 years old with COVID-19, enrolled during active disease. Sequenced sample: peripheral blood. The rearrangement joins TRBV9 to TRBJ2-3; D is ambiguous. Here the CDR3 reads CASSPRVSTDTQYF. DNA for the CDR3: TGTGCCAGCAGCCCCCGGGTTAGCACAGATACGCAGTATTTT.